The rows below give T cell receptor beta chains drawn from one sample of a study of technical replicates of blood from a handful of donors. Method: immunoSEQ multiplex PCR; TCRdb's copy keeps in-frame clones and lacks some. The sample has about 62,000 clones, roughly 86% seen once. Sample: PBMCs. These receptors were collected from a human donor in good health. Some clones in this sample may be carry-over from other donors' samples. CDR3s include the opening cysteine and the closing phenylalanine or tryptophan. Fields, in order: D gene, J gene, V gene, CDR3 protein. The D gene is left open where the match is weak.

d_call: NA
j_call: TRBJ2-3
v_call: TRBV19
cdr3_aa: CASSIPSQTGDTQYF

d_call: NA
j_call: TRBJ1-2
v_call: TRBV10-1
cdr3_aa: CASSESRVGGPRGYTF

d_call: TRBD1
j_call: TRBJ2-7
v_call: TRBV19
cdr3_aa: CASSTTGGAGQYF

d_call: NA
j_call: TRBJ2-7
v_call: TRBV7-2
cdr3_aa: CASSLGNYRVRSYEQYF

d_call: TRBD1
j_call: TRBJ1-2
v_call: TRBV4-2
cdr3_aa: CASSQDPTGGWYGYTF

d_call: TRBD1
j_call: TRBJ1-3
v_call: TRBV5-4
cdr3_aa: CASSRDSVSGNTIYF

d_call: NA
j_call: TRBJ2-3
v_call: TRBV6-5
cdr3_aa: CASSSPAFSADTQYF

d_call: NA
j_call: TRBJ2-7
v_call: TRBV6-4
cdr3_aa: CASSGRLAPYEQYF

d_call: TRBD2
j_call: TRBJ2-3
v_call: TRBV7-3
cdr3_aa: CASSRGTSGRYTDTQYF

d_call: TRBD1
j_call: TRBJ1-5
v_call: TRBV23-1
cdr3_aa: CATTGTGYNQPQHF

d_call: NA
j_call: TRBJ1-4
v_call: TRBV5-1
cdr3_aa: CASSSVGAGANEKLFF

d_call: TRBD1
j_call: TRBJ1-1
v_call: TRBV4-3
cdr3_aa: CASSQHRGSTEAFF

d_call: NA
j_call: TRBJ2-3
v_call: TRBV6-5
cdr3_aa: CASRPSYGTDTQYF

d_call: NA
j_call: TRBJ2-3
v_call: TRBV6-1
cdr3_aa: CASSEMRGGTDTQYF

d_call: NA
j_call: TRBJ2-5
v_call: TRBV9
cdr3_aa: CASSPRTGETQYF

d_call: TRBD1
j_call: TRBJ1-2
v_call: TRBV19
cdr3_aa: CASSGDRIYGYTF

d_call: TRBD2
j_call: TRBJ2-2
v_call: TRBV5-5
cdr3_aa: CASSLVTSADTGELFF